These 9 T cell receptor beta chains were sequenced from one sample in a study of T cell changes during pregnancy in multiple sclerosis. Here immunoSEQ multiplex PCR was the method, and the copy in TCRdb shows in-frame clones only, minus some. The sample includes roughly 90,000 clones, about 93% of them seen just once. The input for sequencing was peripheral blood, taken in the first trimester of pregnancy. The receptors derive from a female donor with multiple sclerosis, enrolled in a pregnancy study.

The CDR3 loop is CAIWDRENTEAFF. CDR3 coding DNA: TGTGCCATCTGGGACAGGGAGAACACTGAAGCTTTCTTT. J is TRBJ1-1 and V is TRBV2; the match to TRBD1 covers 9 bases. The CDR3 contains 13 residues. The V gene's germline CDR1 is SNHLY and CDR2 FYNNEI. V lost 10 bases, J lost 1 base, and 4 bases stayed unmatched.

V usage is TRBV27 and J usage is TRBJ2-5, with 11 positions matching TRBD2. The CDR3 is 16 amino acids. In germline, CDR1 is MNHEY, CDR2 SMNVEV (reference sequence). J lost 0 bases, V lost 10 bases, and 10 bases had no gene match. CDR3 sequence reads: CATETPSGGYQETQYF. In DNA, the CDR3 is TGTGCCACCGAGACCCCTAGCGGGGGGTACCAAGAGACCCAGTACTTC.

The rearrangement joins TRBV5-5 to TRBJ2-1; 9 nucleotides agree with TRBD2. The CDR3 runs to 17 residues. Losses at the gene ends were 1 base for V and 0 bases for J; bases not matched to a gene: 5. CDR1 and CDR2 (germline): SGHKS, YYEKEE (reference sequence). This CDR3 reads CASSLIWRGGSYNEQFF. The CDR3, as DNA: TGTGCCAGCAGCTTGATCTGGCGGGGGGGCTCCTACAATGAGCAGTTCTTC. Full variable domain (outside the CDR3, taken from reference TRBV5-5 and TRBJ2-1): DAGVTQSPTHLIKTRGQQVTLRCSPISGHKSVSWYQQVLGQGPQFIFQYYEKEERGRGNFPDRFSARQFPNYSSELNVNALLLGDSALYLCASSLIWRGGSYNEQFFGPGTRLTVL.

The V call is TRBV4-1, the J call TRBJ2-4, with 9 bases that match TRBD1. The CDR3 is 19 amino acids. The germline V gene encodes CDR1 MGHRA and CDR2 YSYEKL. Unmatched junction bases numbered 16, after V lost 3 bases and J lost 4 bases. The CDR3 DNA reads TGCGCCAGCAGCCACGGCCTACTAGGGACAGGGAGAGGTAAAAACATTCAGTACTTC. Its translation: CASSHGLLGTGRGKNIQYF.

V gene TRBV28 combines with J gene TRBJ1-5; tentatively, D is TRBD1 (6 bases). V was cut by 4 bases and J by 6 bases, with 10 bases left in between. The CDR3 is 13 residues long. Germline lookup yields CDR1 MDHEN and CDR2 SYDVKM. The CDR3, as DNA: TGTGCCAGCAGTTCACAGGGTAGTCAGCCCCAGCATTTT. As protein: CASSSQGSQPQHF.

The rearrangement joins TRBV5-8 to TRBJ2-5, with TRBD2 as a possible D gene (8 bases). The CDR3 length is 18 residues. V lost 1 base, J lost 3 bases, and 22 bases lay in between. The germline V gene has CDR1 SGHTS and CDR2 YDEGEE. For the CDR3, the DNA is TGTGCCAGCAGCTTGAGGGGGCGGGGGGCCCCCCCAGAAGAGACCCAGTACTTC. Its translation is CASSLRGRGAPPEETQYF.

The rearrangement links TRBV11-1 to TRBJ2-7; D is possibly TRBD1 (5 bases). The CDR3 runs 13 residues. V dropped 3 bases and J dropped 6 bases, with 12 bases sitting between them. Looked up from germline, CDR1 is SGHAT and CDR2 is FQDESV (reference sequence). CDR3 region: CASSLGPGTEQYF. For the CDR3, the DNA is TGTGCCAGCAGCTTGGGGCCGGGCACCGAGCAGTACTTC.

Worth noting for this clone: Different DNA sequences within this sample yield the same CDR3. V is TRBV7-8 and J is TRBJ1-1, with D maybe TRBD1 (6 bases). Germline V gene sequence: CDR1 SGHVS, CDR2 FQNEAQ. The CDR3 runs to 13 residues. Trimming pared 3 bases from V and 1 base from J, leaving 6 bases between. CDR3 in DNA: TGTGCCAGCAGCTTGGACAGGAACACTGAAGCTTTCTTT. Its protein product is CASSLDRNTEAFF.

The gene calls are TRBV2 and TRBJ2-4; 8 bases are shared with TRBD2. Losses at the gene ends were 7 bases for V and 1 base for J; bases not matched to a gene: 9. This CDR3 spans 16 amino acids. Germline V gene lookup returns CDR1 SNHLY and CDR2 FYNNEI. The CDR3 DNA follows: TGTGCCAGCATGACCCTCGGGGGGGACGCCAAAAACATTCAGTACTTC. Its protein product is CASMTLGGDAKNIQYF.